This TCR beta chain came from a study of identical twins. Study observations and caveats: Less excess twin sharing appeared in beta out-of-frame sequences. Recombination models fit unrelated individuals' TCR alpha sharing but underestimated twins'.

Of note for this clonotype: Its antigen remains unidentified.

The V gene end was trimmed by 10 bases and the J gene end by 0 bases; junction bases not matched to a gene: 4. Germline V gives CDR1 MNHEY, CDR2 SMNVEV (reference sequence). The CDR3 covers 13 residues. Every donor was a healthy Caucasian. Each cDNA held unique molecular identifiers, and template switching gave it a universal primer site. TCRdb re-analysed the 5' RACE reads in MiXCR, keeping a single row per CDR3 protein. The sample carries 250,000 to 300,000 distinct CDR3 sequences, 6.5% to 9.5% recorded once. This sample also appeared in a second study, on yellow fever vaccine responses in identical twins.

The rearrangement uses TRBV27 and TRBJ2-7, with TRBD1 matching 9 bases. This TCR was recovered from a woman aged 18-35 years in good health. The sequenced material came from CD8+ T cells sorted from blood. The CDR3 DNA follows: TGTGCCACCCGGACAGGGGACTCCTACGAGCAGTACTTC. It encodes CATRTGDSYEQYF.